Listed here are 8 T cell receptor beta chains from one sample, sequenced in a study of T cell responses to AZD1222 COVID-19 vaccine. The repertoire was sequenced with immunoSEQ multiplex PCR; TCRdb's copy has only in-frame clones and lacks some. The repertoire includes over 120,000 clones, over 90% of them detected once, and roughly 5% sits in the top ten. This specimen was peripheral blood, taken on day 0 of AZD1222 vaccination. All receptors derive from an adult in good health.

The genes are TRBV30 and TRBJ1-2, with D possibly TRBD1 on 5 matching bases. This CDR3 is 10 amino acids long. Germline CDR1 reads GTSNPN; CDR2 reads SVGIG (reference sequence). The V and J ends lost 3 bases and 6 bases respectively, with 5 bases between them. CDR3 sequence: CAWRGDGYTF. Written as DNA, the CDR3 is TGTGCCTGGAGAGGGGATGGCTACACCTTC.

The chain links TRBV19 to TRBJ1-5; no firm D call. CDR1 is LNHDA and CDR2 is SQIVND in the germline V gene (reference sequence). The CDR3 is 13 residues long. V was clipped by 6 bases and J by 2 bases, with 8 bases between them. Here the CDR3 DNA reads TGTGCCAGTAGGGGCAAGGGCAATCAGCCCCAGCATTTT. It codes for CASRGKGNQPQHF.

The genes are TRBV24-1 and TRBJ2-5, with 11 bases aligning to TRBD2. V trimming: 0 bases; J trimming: 2 bases; junction bases outside the gene matches: 4. Germline V lookup: CDR1 KGHDR, CDR2 SFDVKD. This CDR3 is 17 amino acids long. In DNA form, the CDR3 reads TGTGCCACCAGTGATTTGTCGCCTAGCGGGAGGCAAGAGACCCAGTACTTC. This sequence encodes CATSDLSPSGRQETQYF.

This chain joins TRBV6-5 and TRBJ1-1, with TRBD1 as a possible D gene (6 bases). V was shortened by 6 bases and J by 7 bases, with 12 bases between the two germline ends. Germline V CDR1 and CDR2: MNHEY, SVGAGI. The CDR3 is 12 residues long. The CDR3 protein is CASSPQGYEAFF. The DNA of the CDR3 is TGTGCCAGCAGCCCACAGGGTTATGAAGCTTTCTTT.

V usage is TRBV5-1 and J usage is TRBJ1-1, with D unresolved. CDR3 size: 15 residues. Germline CDR1 is SGHRS and CDR2 is YFSETQ. The ends were cut back, 0 bases at V and 4 bases at J, with 13 bases in the middle. CDR3 coding DNA: TGCGCCAGCAGCTTGGAGTCGGGAGTCAGCACTGAAGCTTTCTTT. As protein: CASSLESGVSTEAFF. The whole variable domain, remainder taken from reference TRBV5-1 and TRBJ1-1, is KAGVTQTPRYLIKTRGQQVTLSCSPISGHRSVSWYQQTPGQGLQFLFEYFSETQRNKGNFPGRFSGRQFSNSRSEMNVSTLELGDSALYLCASSLESGVSTEAFFGQGTRLTVV.

V and J are TRBV5-6 and TRBJ2-3; D tentatively fits TRBD1 or TRBD2 (5 bases each). V was pared by 5 bases and J by 2 bases, with 15 bases between. The CDR3 sequence is 15 residues long. The germline V gene has CDR1 SGHDT and CDR2 YYEEEE. CDR3 bases: TGTGCCAGCAGATTCTACGGGGACCCCACAGATACGCAGTATTTT. This translates into CASRFYGDPTDTQYF.

The rearrangement links TRBV6-5 to TRBJ2-7; D gene uncertain. V lost 6 bases and J 0 bases, leaving 12 bases between the germline ends. The germline gives CDR1 MNHEY, CDR2 SVGAGI. CDR3 size: 14 residues. CDR3 residues: CASRVTLSSYEQYF. The CDR3, as DNA: TGTGCCAGCAGGGTGACCCTCAGCTCCTACGAGCAGTACTTC.

The chain couples TRBV11-2 to TRBJ2-7; D is ambiguous. Trimming stripped 2 bases from V and 4 bases from J, with 9 bases between. CDR1 and CDR2 from the germline V gene are SGHAT and FQNNGV. This CDR3 is 13 amino acids long. CDR3 protein: CASSLNNWYEQYF. The DNA of the CDR3 is TGTGCCAGCAGCTTAAATAATTGGTACGAGCAGTACTTC.